This T cell receptor (beta chain) comes out of a study of blood T cell repertoires in COVID-19. Study-wide background: T cells, B-cell-depleted T cells, or PBMCs supplied cDNA or gDNA.

Assignments of participants to cohorts depended upon their own reported clinical history. CDR1 LNHNV and CDR2 YYDKDF come from the germline V gene (reference sequence). This CDR3 comprises 14 residues. The ends lost 6 bases at V and 1 base at J; junction bases unmatched: 6. In the study's own analysis: Amplification of reference gene primers was used by the study to estimate nucleated cell counts. Data came from immunoSEQ multiplex PCR; TCRdb stores just in-frame clones and leaves some out. V and J calls plus clone size are reproduced from that table; the DNA served to infer D and trimming. The sample includes about 240,000 clones, roughly 86% of them seen just once.

The sequenced sample consisted of PBMCs or T cells enriched from blood (not recorded which). The chain is built from TRBV15 and TRBJ2-7, with 7 bases aligning to TRBD2. The TCR originated in a woman between 40 and 55 years old with acute COVID-19. CDR3 sequence: CATSPGLQSYEQYF. The CDR3 nucleotides read TGTGCCACCAGTCCGGGACTACAATCCTACGAGCAGTACTTC.